Listed here are 14 T cell receptor beta chains from one sample, sequenced in a study of cytomegalovirus exposure and HLA in healthy donors (dated by TCRdb to the late 2010s). Libraries were constructed by the immunoSEQ multiplex PCR assay. A mixture of 60 forward primers for TCR Vbeta segments and 13 reverse primers for TCR Jbeta segments was used in the multiplex PCR. Drawn from immuneACCESS, this table holds only the in-frame rearrangements with V and J called that TCRdb kept. Clones are partly lost; checked studies trace under half to an unresolved V gene and leave the rest unexplained. For this sample there are 150,000 to 200,000 clones; around 76% appear just once. The ten top clones hold 2% to 2.5% of the sample. Specimen: PBMCs. All receptors derive from a female donor in good health and CMV-seronegative.

This clone was detected a few times. The chain is built from TRBV21-1 and TRBJ2-1; TRBD2 was called by the table and not checked on the DNA. TRBV21-1 is reported as a pseudogene. The CDR3 runs to 18 residues. This chain's CDR3 is CASSKVGQREGQADEQFF. The CDR3 nucleotides are TGTGCCAGCAGCAAAGTTGGCCAGCGGGAGGGCCAGGCGGATGAGCAGTTCTTC.

The chain uses TRBV27 and TRBJ2-7; 9 nucleotides agree with TRBD1. In germline, CDR1 is MNHEY, CDR2 SMNVEV (reference sequence). Trimming at V came to 3 bases and at J to 2 bases, leaving 14 bases not matched to a gene. The CDR3 runs 18 residues. The CDR3, as DNA: TGTGCCAGCAGTTTTAATGGGAGAGGGACAGGGCGCACCTACGAGCAGTACTTC. Translation gives CASSFNGRGTGRTYEQYF.

This sequence joins TRBV5-1 and TRBJ1-1, with D possibly being TRBD1 (5 bases). This CDR3 is built from 15 residues. Germline loops: CDR1 SGHRS, CDR2 YFSETQ. V was cut by 4 bases and J by 3 bases, with 16 bases left in between. The CDR3 DNA reads TGCGCCAGCAGCAAGGGGCGGAATATGGACACTGAAGCTTTCTTT. Its protein product is CASSKGRNMDTEAFF. Filled out from reference TRBV5-1 and TRBJ1-1, the complete variable domain reads KAGVTQTPRYLIKTRGQQVTLSCSPISGHRSVSWYQQTPGQGLQFLFEYFSETQRNKGNFPGRFSGRQFSNSRSEMNVSTLELGDSALYLCASSKGRNMDTEAFFGQGTRLTVV.

The CDR3 reads CASSLRLAGANEQFF. The DNA of the CDR3 is TGTGCCAGCAGCTTGCGTCTAGCGGGGGCAAATGAGCAGTTCTTC. This chain joins TRBV5-5 and TRBJ2-1; the match to TRBD2 covers 10 bases. The germline V gene has CDR1 SGHKS and CDR2 YYEKEE (reference sequence). The J segment lost 7 bases and the V segment lost 1 base, leaving 5 bases of the junction unmatched. This CDR3 has 15 residues.

The rearrangement joins TRBV6-1 to TRBJ1-1; D gene uncertain. V lost 4 bases, J lost 4 bases, and 7 bases lay in between. This CDR3 is 12 amino acids long. Germline lookup yields CDR1 MNHNS and CDR2 SASEGT. CDR3 in DNA: TGTGCCAGCAGTGGGGAGCGCACTGAAGCTTTCTTT. Residues: CASSGERTEAFF.

The chain combines TRBV30 with TRBJ2-2; perhaps TRBD1 as D (5 bases). The CDR3 has 15 residues. Deletions cut 4 bases from V and 1 base from J, with 13 bases between. In germline, CDR1 is GTSNPN, CDR2 SVGIG (reference sequence). This CDR3 is CAWTNEGENTGELFF. The CDR3 nucleotides read TGTGCCTGGACAAATGAAGGGGAGAACACCGGGGAGCTGTTTTTT.

The gene calls are TRBV6-5 and TRBJ2-5; D not certain. With 0 bases removed from V and 1 base from J, the gap between germline ends came to 6 bases. Germline V lookup: CDR1 MNHEY, CDR2 SVGAGI. This CDR3 region has 14 residues. CDR3 sequence: CASSYSGAQETQYF. DNA for the CDR3: TGTGCCAGCAGTTACTCGGGCGCCCAAGAGACCCAGTACTTC.

The table lists this clone with a count of one. The chain has TRBV19 and TRBJ1-2; TRBD1 is a possible D gene (5 bases). V lost 9 bases to trimming and J lost 8 bases, with 19 bases between them. The CDR3 consists of 13 residues. Germline CDR1 reads LNHDA; CDR2 reads SQIVND (reference sequence). The CDR3 region is CASPHPQGGGYTF. CDR3 in DNA: TGTGCCAGCCCACACCCTCAGGGCGGAGGCTACACCTTC.

In this sample, this clone turned up a few times. This CDR3 is also generated by other DNA sequences in the sample. The chain is built from TRBV2 and TRBJ2-5, with TRBD2 identical over 16 bases. The CDR3 totals 16 residues. Trimming took 3 bases from V and 2 from J; bases not matched to a gene: 0. CDR1 and CDR2 from the germline V gene are SNHLY and FYNNEI. The CDR3 loop reads CASSEGLAGGQETQYF. The CDR3 DNA reads TGTGCCAGCAGTGAGGGACTAGCGGGAGGGCAAGAGACCCAGTACTTC. The whole variable domain, filled in from reference TRBV2 and TRBJ2-5, reads EPEVTQTPSHQVTQMGQEVILRCVPISNHLYFYWYRQILGQKVEFLVSFYNNEISEKSEIFDDQFSVERPDGSNFTLKIRSTKLEDSAMYFCASSEGLAGGQETQYFGPGTRLLVL.

The J gene is TRBJ1-2, the V gene TRBV10-3; D call uncertain. The CDR3 is 13 amino acids. The V end was cut by 6 bases, the J end by 4 bases, with 12 bases between. The germline V gene has CDR1 ENHRY and CDR2 SYGVKD. The CDR3 DNA sequence: TGTGCCATCAGCCGTGACGGGTCCTATGGCTACACCTTC. Protein: CAISRDGSYGYTF.

The V gene is TRBV13, the J gene TRBJ2-3; TRBD2 aligns across 8 bases. J gave up 2 bases and V 0 bases, and 7 bases lay outside the gene matches. CDR3 length: 17 amino acids. The germline V gene encodes CDR1 PRHDT and CDR2 FYEKMQ (reference sequence). This chain's CDR3 is CASSLGRLAKNTDTQYF. The CDR3 bases are TGTGCCAGCAGCTTAGGCCGACTAGCGAAGAACACAGATACGCAGTATTTT. Variable domain in full (rest from reference TRBV13 and TRBJ2-3): AAGVIQSPRHLIKEKRETATLKCYPIPRHDTVYWYQQGPGQDPQFLISFYEKMQSDKGSIPDRFSAQQFSDYHSELNMSSLELGDSALYFCASSLGRLAKNTDTQYFGPGTRLTVL.

The chain combines TRBV25-1 with TRBJ2-1; 12 nucleotides line up with TRBD2. This CDR3 is 17 amino acids long. J gave up 4 bases and V 1 base, and 5 bases lay outside the gene matches. Germline V gene lookup returns CDR1 MGHDK and CDR2 SYGVNS. CDR3 coding DNA: TGTGCCAGCAGTGAATCGCTAGCGGGGGGGTCTTACAATGAGCAGTTCTTC. Encoded protein: CASSESLAGGSYNEQFF.

V and J are TRBV18 and TRBJ1-1, with D hard to call. Trimming shortened V by 1 base and J by 1 base, and 10 bases separated the two germline ends. The CDR3 totals 15 residues. Germline V gene data show CDR1 as KGHSH and CDR2 as LQKENI. The CDR3 DNA reads as TGTGCCAGCTCACCACGGCAGACAAGGAACACTGAAGCTTTCTTT. As protein: CASSPRQTRNTEAFF.

CDR3 loop: CASRQTRGANYGYTF. The CDR3 DNA is TGTGCCAGCAGACAAACCAGGGGAGCTAACTATGGCTACACCTTC. The chain uses TRBV6-5 and TRBJ1-2; a possible D gene is TRBD1 (6 bases). V lost 6 bases and J 0 bases, leaving 14 bases between the germline ends. The CDR3 consists of 15 residues. The germline V gene encodes CDR1 MNHEY and CDR2 SVGAGI.